The TCR beta chain described here comes from a study of blood T cell repertoires in COVID-19. Study information: The samples span acute and convalescent COVID-19 from the United States, Italy and Spain.

Produced via immunoSEQ multiplex PCR; TCRdb's table is partial and in-frame only. The sample lists a few hundred thousand clones; approximately 85% were seen once. Allocation to cohorts depended on clinical history reported by the participants. Cohort 3 recovered donors had two negative PCRs, clearance, or symptom resolution. Trimming cost V 7 bases and J 4 bases; bases outside gene matches: 7. The CDR3 length is 16 residues. Germline lookup yields CDR1 MDHEN and CDR2 SYDVKM. This clonotype was sampled from a woman aged 50 to 65 who had recovered from COVID-19. The chain is built from TRBV28 and TRBJ1-4; 12 bases match TRBD1. Material for sequencing was PBMCs or T cells enriched from blood (not recorded which). CDR3 in amino acids: CASIPRDRGLNEKLFF. The CDR3, as DNA: TGTGCCAGCATCCCCCGGGACAGGGGGCTTAATGAAAAACTGTTTTTT.